The rows below give T cell receptor beta chains drawn from one sample of a study of control samples from healthy donors and cancer patients. Repertoires were generated with immunoSEQ multiplex PCR, while TCRdb's copy carries only in-frame clones and drops some. The data hold about 250,000 clones, with more than 65% observed a single time. Material: PBMCs. Source of these receptors: an older woman with lung cancer. Both conserved end residues are part of each CDR3. D genes are given only for firm matches. Size values are once, few and many counts, or a class for expanded clones, and some rows have none.

V: TRBV30; D: -; J: TRBJ1-4; size: -; DNA: TGTGCCTGGAGTGGGAAGGCTTTGGAGGATGAAAAACTGTTTTTT; CDR3: CAWSGKALEDEKLFF
V: TRBV14; D: -; J: TRBJ2-5; size: -; DNA: TGTGCCAGCAGCCAGTATGGGGAGACCCAGTACTTC; CDR3: CASSQYGETQYF
V: TRBV5-1; D: -; J: TRBJ2-5; size: -; DNA: TGCGCCAGCAGCTACGGGGCAGGGATTGAAGAGACCCAGTACTTC; CDR3: CASSYGAGIEETQYF
V: TRBV9; D: -; J: TRBJ1-5; size: -; DNA: TGTGCCAGCAGCCCCGGGATCGAGCAGCCTCAGCATTTT; CDR3: CASSPGIEQPQHF
V: TRBV5-1; D: TRBD1; J: TRBJ2-2; size: -; DNA: TGCGCCAGCAGCTTCTCGACAGGGGGCGCGGACGGGGAGCTGTTTTTT; CDR3: CASSFSTGGADGELFF
V: TRBV23-1; D: -; J: TRBJ1-2; size: -; DNA: TGCGCCACCCTGGGACGCCTCTACACCTTC; CDR3: CATLGRLYTF
V: TRBV6-6; D: TRBD1; J: TRBJ2-7; size: -; DNA: TGTGCCAGACAGGGGCATCCATACGAGCAGTACTTC; CDR3: CARQGHPYEQYF
V: TRBV7-9; D: -; J: TRBJ2-7; size: -; DNA: TGTGCCAGCAGCTTAACGGGATCTTCCTACGAGCAGTACTTC; CDR3: CASSLTGSSYEQYF
V: TRBV9; D: -; J: TRBJ1-2; size: once; DNA: TGTGCCAGCAGCCCGACGGAGGATGCCTACACCTTC; CDR3: CASSPTEDAYTF
V: TRBV18; D: -; J: TRBJ2-7; size: -; DNA: TGTGCCAGCTCAAGAGGACTTGGGGACTACGAGCAGTACTTC; CDR3: CASSRGLGDYEQYF
V: TRBV6-5; D: -; J: TRBJ2-2; size: -; DNA: TGTGCCAGCACCCAGGCCCCCCACACCGGGGAGCTGTTTTTT; CDR3: CASTQAPHTGELFF
V: TRBV5-1; D: TRBD1; J: TRBJ2-2; size: once; DNA: TGCGCCAGCAGCTCTCGGACAGGGGGCGAGATGGCCGGGGAGCTGTTTTTT; CDR3: CASSSRTGGEMAGELFF
V: TRBV2; D: -; J: TRBJ1-2; size: -; DNA: TGTGCCAGCAGTGAGTACGAAAGGCCTACTAACTATGGCTACACCTTC; CDR3: CASSEYERPTNYGYTF
V: TRBV5-4; D: TRBD2; J: TRBJ2-1; size: -; DNA: TGTGCCAGCAGCTTGCCTAGCGGAGTAAACAATGAGCAGTTCTTC; CDR3: CASSLPSGVNNEQFF
V: TRBV3-1/TRBV3-2; D: -; J: TRBJ1-3; size: -; DNA: TGTGCCAGCAGCCAAGGAGACCTCCTCTTAGAGAACACCATATATTTT; CDR3: CASSQGDLLLENTIYF
V: TRBV5-1; D: -; J: TRBJ2-5; size: -; DNA: TGCGCCAGCAGCCAGGGGCAAGAGACCCAGTACTTC; CDR3: CASSQGQETQYF
V: TRBV10-1; D: -; J: TRBJ2-7; size: -; DNA: TGCGCCAGCAGTGAAGGCGTAGGCTTTAACGAGCAGTACTTC; CDR3: CASSEGVGFNEQYF
V: TRBV6-2/TRBV6-3; D: -; J: TRBJ1-4; size: -; DNA: TGTGCCAGCAGTTCACACGCAACTAATGAAAAACTGTTTTTT; CDR3: CASSSHATNEKLFF
V: TRBV4-1; D: -; J: TRBJ1-1; size: -; DNA: TGCGCCAGCAGCCGGAGTGTGGTAGGGGTAAAGAACACTGAAGCTTTCTTT; CDR3: CASSRSVVGVKNTEAFF
V: TRBV15; D: TRBD1; J: TRBJ2-7; size: -; DNA: TGTGCCACCAGCAGAGATCTGGGGACAGGGTACGACGAGCAGTACTTC; CDR3: CATSRDLGTGYDEQYF
V: TRBV2; D: -; J: TRBJ1-1; size: -; DNA: TGTGCCAGCAGTGTTTCCAACACTGAAGCTTTCTTT; CDR3: CASSVSNTEAFF
V: TRBV28; D: TRBD1; J: TRBJ1-5; size: -; DNA: TGTGCCAGCTTCCCCGGCGGACAGGGTGGTCAGCCCCAGCATTTT; CDR3: CASFPGGQGGQPQHF
V: TRBV15; D: TRBD1; J: TRBJ1-1; size: -; DNA: TGTGCCACCAGACAATCACAGGGGGGAGGGACTGAAGCTTTCTTT; CDR3: CATRQSQGGGTEAFF
V: TRBV7-9; D: TRBD2; J: TRBJ2-3; size: once; DNA: TGTGCCAGCAGCTTAGCGGTAACTAGCGGGTCCACAGATACGCAGTATTTT; CDR3: CASSLAVTSGSTDTQYF
V: TRBV5-1; D: -; J: TRBJ1-3; size: once; DNA: TGCGCCAGCAGCTTGGACAGGCTCTCTGGAAACACCATATATTTT; CDR3: CASSLDRLSGNTIYF
V: TRBV3-1/TRBV3-2; D: -; J: TRBJ2-1; size: -; DNA: TGTGCCAGCAGCCAAGATTGGGGGGAGCAGTTCTTC; CDR3: CASSQDWGEQFF
V: TRBV2; D: -; J: TRBJ1-1; size: -; DNA: TGTGCCAGCAGTGACACCTTTAACACTGAAGCTTTCTTT; CDR3: CASSDTFNTEAFF
V: TRBV5-1; D: -; J: TRBJ2-3; size: -; DNA: TGCGCCAGCAGCTTGGGTGGGGGGAGCACAGATACGCAGTATTTT; CDR3: CASSLGGGSTDTQYF
V: TRBV5-1; D: TRBD1; J: TRBJ1-2; size: few; DNA: TGCGCCAGCAGCTTGGCTTATGGGACAGCTAACTATGGCTACACCTTC; CDR3: CASSLAYGTANYGYTF
V: TRBV7-3; D: TRBD1; J: TRBJ1-5; size: -; DNA: TGTGCCAGCAGCTTAATCCCGCCCCGGGACAGGGGGTACAATCAGCCCCAGCATTTT; CDR3: CASSLIPPRDRGYNQPQHF
V: TRBV7-9; D: -; J: TRBJ1-5; size: -; DNA: TGTGCCAGCAGCTTATTTGGCCTGGAAGGGCCCCAGCATTTT; CDR3: CASSLFGLEGPQHF
V: TRBV9; D: TRBD1; J: TRBJ1-1; size: -; DNA: TGTGCCAGCAGCGTAGGGATAGTGCAGGGGGTCAACACTGAAGCTTTCTTT; CDR3: CASSVGIVQGVNTEAFF
V: TRBV9; D: -; J: TRBJ2-7; size: few; DNA: TGTGCCAGCAGCGTAGGAGGGCTCGGCACCTACGAGCAGTACTTC; CDR3: CASSVGGLGTYEQYF
V: TRBV5-4; D: -; J: TRBJ1-1; size: -; DNA: TGTGCCAGCGGCCCGGGACCCTATGAAGCTTTCTTT; CDR3: CASGPGPYEAFF
V: TRBV5-1; D: -; J: TRBJ2-3; size: few; DNA: TGCGCCAGCAGCTGGGCGGGGAGCACAGATACGCAGTATTTT; CDR3: CASSWAGSTDTQYF
V: TRBV5-6; D: TRBD2; J: TRBJ2-2; size: -; DNA: TGTGCCAGCAGTCACCTAGCGGGTTCTACCGGGGAGCTGTTTTTT; CDR3: CASSHLAGSTGELFF
V: TRBV25-1; D: -; J: TRBJ1-1; size: -; DNA: TGTGCCAGCTGCCGTCGGGACCGGAACACTGAAGCTTTCTTT; CDR3: CASCRRDRNTEAFF
V: TRBV7-2; D: -; J: TRBJ2-1; size: once; DNA: TGTGCCAGCAGCCCTGAGATGGGGGCGGAGTTCTTC; CDR3: CASSPEMGAEFF
V: TRBV30; D: -; J: TRBJ2-5; size: -; DNA: TGTGCCTGGAGTGACGGGACCATCCAAGAGACCCAGTACTTC; CDR3: CAWSDGTIQETQYF
V: TRBV24-1; D: -; J: TRBJ2-7; size: -; DNA: TGTGCCACCAGTGATCGGGACACCTCCTACGAGCAGTACTTC; CDR3: CATSDRDTSYEQYF